A selection of T cell receptor beta chains follows, all from one sample in a study of T cell responses to AZD1222 COVID-19 vaccine. Clones were sequenced by immunoSEQ multiplex PCR, and TCRdb holds only the in-frame ones, with some missing. The sample lists 150,000 to 160,000 clones; 80% to 90% were seen once. Sequenced here: peripheral blood, sampled 28 days after the second AZD1222 dose. These receptors all come from an adult who received the AZD1222 COVID-19 vaccine. Both conserved end residues are part of each CDR3. D genes are given only for firm matches. For some rows the clone size is stated as once, few or many, or as a class when expanded; others skip it.

TGTGCCAGCAGTGACAGGGTCGGAAACACCATATATTTT | CASSDRVGNTIYF | TRBJ1-3 | TRBV6-1 | - | -
TGCGCCAGCAGCTCTCACAGGACAGGGGGCACCGGGGAGCTGTTTTTT | CASSSHRTGGTGELFF | TRBJ2-2 | TRBV5-1 | - | TRBD1
TGTGCCAGCAGCTTGGTCGACACTGAAGCTTTCTTT | CASSLVDTEAFF | TRBJ1-1 | TRBV7-9 | - | -
TGTGCCAGCAGCAATACAGCGTACGAGCAGTACTTC | CASSNTAYEQYF | TRBJ2-7 | TRBV27 | - | -
TGCGCCAGCAGCCTGGGGCCAACGGCGGCGAGGGATTCACCCCTCCACTTT | CASSLGPTAARDSPLHF | TRBJ1-6 | TRBV5-1 | - | -
TGTGCCAGCAGCCAAGTTTGGTCCTACGAGCAGTACTTC | CASSQVWSYEQYF | TRBJ2-7 | TRBV3-1/TRBV3-2 | - | -
TGTGCCAGCAGCTTAGGGGCAGGGGAGGAAAAACTGTTTTTT | CASSLGAGEEKLFF | TRBJ1-4 | TRBV7-9 | once | -
TGCAGTGCTAGTGGATCTCGGGGTCAGCCCCAGCATTTT | CSASGSRGQPQHF | TRBJ1-5 | TRBV20-1 | - | -
TGTGCCTGGAGTGTTCGGGGTGGAAACACCATATATTTT | CAWSVRGGNTIYF | TRBJ1-3 | TRBV30 | - | -
TGTGCCAGACTTACTACCGGGCTGAACACTGAAGCTTTCTTT | CARLTTGLNTEAFF | TRBJ1-1 | TRBV21-1 | - | -
TGTGCCAGCAGTTTGACCCGCTCGAACACCGGGGAGCTGTTTTTT | CASSLTRSNTGELFF | TRBJ2-2 | TRBV28 | - | -
TGCGCCAGCAGCCTTGCACAGCTGCAAGAGACCCAGTACTTC | CASSLAQLQETQYF | TRBJ2-5 | TRBV5-1 | - | -
TGTGCCAGTAGCCCACCCCGACCGGGACTAGCAGGCTCCGGGGAGCTGTTTTTT | CASSPPRPGLAGSGELFF | TRBJ2-2 | TRBV19 | - | TRBD2
TGTGCCAGCTCACCGATCACAGGGACGGATTCACCCCTCCACTTT | CASSPITGTDSPLHF | TRBJ1-6 | TRBV18 | - | -
TGTGCCAGCAGCTTTACCGGGACCTCCTACGAGCAGTACTTC | CASSFTGTSYEQYF | TRBJ2-7 | TRBV7-2 | - | -
TGTGCCAGTAGTATAGTTTGGGGGCACGAGCAGTACTTC | CASSIVWGHEQYF | TRBJ2-7 | TRBV19 | - | -
TGCGCCAGCAGCTTGGACGGACAGGGCCCCTATGGCTACACCTTC | CASSLDGQGPYGYTF | TRBJ1-2 | TRBV5-1 | - | TRBD1
TGCGCCAGCAGATCGACAGGGGACACCGGGGAGCTGTTTTTT | CASRSTGDTGELFF | TRBJ2-2 | TRBV5-1 | - | TRBD1
TGTGCCAGTTCATACGGGACAGAGAGCACAGATACGCAGTATTTT | CASSYGTESTDTQYF | TRBJ2-3 | TRBV19 | once | TRBD1
TGTGCCACCAGTGGCGCGGGGAGAGGTGAGCAGTTCTTC | CATSGAGRGEQFF | TRBJ2-1 | TRBV24-1 | - | -
TGTGCCAGCAGCTTCAACGGGCTGGGTACAGATACGCAGTATTTT | CASSFNGLGTDTQYF | TRBJ2-3 | TRBV5-6 | - | -
TGTGCCAGCAGGCGGGGGACTGAAGCTTTCTTT | CASRRGTEAFF | TRBJ1-1 | TRBV7-2 | - | -
TGTGCCAGTAGATTTCAGGGAACTAATGAAAAACTGTTTTTT | CASRFQGTNEKLFF | TRBJ1-4 | TRBV19 | few | -
TGTGCCAGCTCCTTTAGATGGGGAGCGCCCCTTAATGAGCAGTTCTTC | CASSFRWGAPLNEQFF | TRBJ2-1 | TRBV6-4 | - | -
TGTGCCAGCAGTCCCGGACACCCGAACACCGGGGAGCTGTTTTTT | CASSPGHPNTGELFF | TRBJ2-2 | TRBV25-1 | - | -
TGCAGCGTTGAAGAGCAATCCGGGACAGGGAGATACTTC | CSVEEQSGTGRYF | TRBJ2-7 | TRBV29-1 | - | TRBD1
TGTGCCGAGGGAGCAACTAATGAAAAACTGTTTTTT | CAEGATNEKLFF | TRBJ1-4 | TRBV6-5 | - | -